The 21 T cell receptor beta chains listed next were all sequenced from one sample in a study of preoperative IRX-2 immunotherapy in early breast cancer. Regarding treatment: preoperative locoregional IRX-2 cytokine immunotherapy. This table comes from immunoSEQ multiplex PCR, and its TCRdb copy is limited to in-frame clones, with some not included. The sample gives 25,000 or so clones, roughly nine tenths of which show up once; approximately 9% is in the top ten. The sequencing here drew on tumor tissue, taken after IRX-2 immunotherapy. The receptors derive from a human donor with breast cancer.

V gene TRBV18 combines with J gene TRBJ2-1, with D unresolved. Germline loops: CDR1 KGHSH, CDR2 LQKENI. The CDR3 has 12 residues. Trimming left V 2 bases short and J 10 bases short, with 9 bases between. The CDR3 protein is CASSPVGGEQFF. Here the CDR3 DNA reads TGTGCCAGCTCACCAGTGGGTGGCGAGCAGTTCTTC.

The CDR3 loop reads CASSGEGLTYNEQFF. CDR3 nucleotide sequence: TGTGCCAGCAGTGGAGAGGGACTGACCTACAATGAGCAGTTCTTC. The V call is TRBV2, the J call TRBJ2-1; D is perhaps TRBD2 (6 bases). This CDR3 has 15 residues. Per germline, CDR1 SNHLY and CDR2 FYNNEI. Trimming stripped 4 bases from V and 2 bases from J, with 12 bases between.

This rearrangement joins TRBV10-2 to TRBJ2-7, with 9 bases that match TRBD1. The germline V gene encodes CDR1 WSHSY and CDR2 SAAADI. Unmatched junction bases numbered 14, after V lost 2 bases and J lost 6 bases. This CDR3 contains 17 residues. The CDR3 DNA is TGCGCCAGCAGTGAGAGGGGGGGACAGGGAAATCTTGCCGAGCAGTACTTC. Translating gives CASSERGGQGNLAEQYF.

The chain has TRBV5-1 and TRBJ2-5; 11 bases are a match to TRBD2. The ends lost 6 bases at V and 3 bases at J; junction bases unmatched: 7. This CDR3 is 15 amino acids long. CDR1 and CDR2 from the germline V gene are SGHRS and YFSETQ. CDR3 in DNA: TGCGCCAGCAAGATTAGCGGGAGGGCCGAAGAGACCCAGTACTTC. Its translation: CASKISGRAEETQYF.

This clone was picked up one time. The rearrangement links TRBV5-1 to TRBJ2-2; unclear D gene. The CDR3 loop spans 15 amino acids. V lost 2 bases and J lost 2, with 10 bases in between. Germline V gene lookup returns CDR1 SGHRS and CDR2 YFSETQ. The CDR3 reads CASSLGNRNTGELFF. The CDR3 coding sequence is TGCGCCAGCAGCTTAGGAAACAGAAACACCGGGGAGCTGTTTTTT.

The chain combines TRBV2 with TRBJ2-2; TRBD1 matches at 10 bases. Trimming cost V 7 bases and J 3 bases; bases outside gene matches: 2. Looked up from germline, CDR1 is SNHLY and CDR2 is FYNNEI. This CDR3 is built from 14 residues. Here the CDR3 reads CASTGTGDTGELFF. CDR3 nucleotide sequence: TGTGCCAGCACCGGGACAGGGGACACCGGGGAGCTGTTTTTT.

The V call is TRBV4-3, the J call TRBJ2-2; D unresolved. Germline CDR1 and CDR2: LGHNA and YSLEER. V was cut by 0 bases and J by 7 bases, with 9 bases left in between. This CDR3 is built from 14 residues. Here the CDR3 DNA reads TGCGCCAGCAGCCAAGAGGGTTCGGACGGGGAGCTGTTTTTT. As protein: CASSQEGSDGELFF.

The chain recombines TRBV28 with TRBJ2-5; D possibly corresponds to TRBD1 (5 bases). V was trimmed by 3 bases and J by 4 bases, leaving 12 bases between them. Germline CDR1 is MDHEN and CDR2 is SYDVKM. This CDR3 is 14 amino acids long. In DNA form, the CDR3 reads TGTGCCAGCAGTTTGGACATCGTTGGAGAGACCCAGTACTTC. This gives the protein CASSLDIVGETQYF.

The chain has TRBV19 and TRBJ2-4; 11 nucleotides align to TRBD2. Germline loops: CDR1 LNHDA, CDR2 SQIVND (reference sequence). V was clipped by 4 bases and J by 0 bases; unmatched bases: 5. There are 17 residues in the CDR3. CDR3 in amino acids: CASSTTSGVLAKNIQYF. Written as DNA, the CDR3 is TGTGCCAGTAGTACGACTAGCGGGGTTCTAGCCAAAAACATTCAGTACTTC.

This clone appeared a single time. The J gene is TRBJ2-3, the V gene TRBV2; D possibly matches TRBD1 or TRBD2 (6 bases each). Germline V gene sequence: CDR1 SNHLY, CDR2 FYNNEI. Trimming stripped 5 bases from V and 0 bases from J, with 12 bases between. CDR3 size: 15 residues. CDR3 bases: TGTGCCAGCAGTCTCTTGGGGGGCAGCACAGATACGCAGTATTTT. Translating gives CASSLLGGSTDTQYF. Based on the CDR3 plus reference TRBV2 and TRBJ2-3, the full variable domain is EPEVTQTPSHQVTQMGQEVILRCVPISNHLYFYWYRQILGQKVEFLVSFYNNEISEKSEIFDDQFSVERPDGSNFTLKIRSTKLEDSAMYFCASSLLGGSTDTQYFGPGTRLTVL.

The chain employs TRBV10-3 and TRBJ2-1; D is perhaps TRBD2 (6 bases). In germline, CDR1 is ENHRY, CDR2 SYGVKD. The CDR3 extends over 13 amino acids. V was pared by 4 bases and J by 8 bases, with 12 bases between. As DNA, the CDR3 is TGTGCCATCAGTGTTGTCGGGAGAGATGAGCAGTTCTTC. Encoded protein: CAISVVGRDEQFF.

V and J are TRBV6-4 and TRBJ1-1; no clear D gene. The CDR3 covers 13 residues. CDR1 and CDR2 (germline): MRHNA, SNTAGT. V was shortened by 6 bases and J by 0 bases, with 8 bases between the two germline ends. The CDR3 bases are TGTGCCAGCAGCCGGGAAGTGAACACTGAAGCTTTCTTT. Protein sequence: CASSREVNTEAFF.

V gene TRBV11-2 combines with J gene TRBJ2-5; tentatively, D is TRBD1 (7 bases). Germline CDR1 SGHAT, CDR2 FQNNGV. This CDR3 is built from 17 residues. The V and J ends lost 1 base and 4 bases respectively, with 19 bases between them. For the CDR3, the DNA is TGTGCCAGCAGCTTAGCTTTCAACAGGGGAGGTAGAGAGACCCAGTACTTC. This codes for CASSLAFNRGGRETQYF.

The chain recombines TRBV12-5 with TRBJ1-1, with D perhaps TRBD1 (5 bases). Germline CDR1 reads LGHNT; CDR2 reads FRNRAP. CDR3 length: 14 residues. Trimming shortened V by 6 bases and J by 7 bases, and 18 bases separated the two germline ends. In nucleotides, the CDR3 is TGTGCTAGTGGGGCCCCCCGGGGCTCGGGTGAAGCTTTCTTT. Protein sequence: CASGAPRGSGEAFF.

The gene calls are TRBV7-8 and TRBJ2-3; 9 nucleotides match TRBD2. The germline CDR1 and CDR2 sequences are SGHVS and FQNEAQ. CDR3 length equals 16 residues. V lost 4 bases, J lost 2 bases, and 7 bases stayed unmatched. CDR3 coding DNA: TGTGCCAGCAGCTCGTTAGCGGGGGAGTTCACAGATACGCAGTATTTT. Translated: CASSSLAGEFTDTQYF.

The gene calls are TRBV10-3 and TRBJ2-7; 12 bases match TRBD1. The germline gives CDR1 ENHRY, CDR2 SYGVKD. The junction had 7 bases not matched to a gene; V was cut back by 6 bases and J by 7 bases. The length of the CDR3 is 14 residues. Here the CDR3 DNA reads TGTGCCATCAGGAACGGGACAGGGGGCAGGGAGCAGTACTTC. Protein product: CAIRNGTGGREQYF.

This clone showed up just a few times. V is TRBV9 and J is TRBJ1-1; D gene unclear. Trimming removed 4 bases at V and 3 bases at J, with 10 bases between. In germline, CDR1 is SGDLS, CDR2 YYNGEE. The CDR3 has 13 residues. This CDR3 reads CASSMGTDTEAFF. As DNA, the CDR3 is TGTGCCAGCAGCATGGGAACGGACACTGAAGCTTTCTTT.

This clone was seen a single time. CDR3 in DNA: TGTGCCAGCAGCCCGGGACTAGCGGGGGCTCTGGATGAGCAGTTCTTC. Its protein is CASSPGLAGALDEQFF. This chain links TRBV7-2 with TRBJ2-1; 14 bases fit TRBD2. The CDR3 length is 16 residues. CDR1 and CDR2 (germline): SGHTA, FQGNSA. The junction had 8 bases not matched to a gene; V was cut back by 5 bases and J by 8 bases.

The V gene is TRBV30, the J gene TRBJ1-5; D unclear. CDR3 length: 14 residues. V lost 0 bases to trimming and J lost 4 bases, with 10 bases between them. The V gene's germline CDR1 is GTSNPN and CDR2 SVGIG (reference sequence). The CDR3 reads CAWSVRVPNQPQHF. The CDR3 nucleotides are TGTGCCTGGAGTGTACGAGTCCCTAATCAGCCCCAGCATTTT.

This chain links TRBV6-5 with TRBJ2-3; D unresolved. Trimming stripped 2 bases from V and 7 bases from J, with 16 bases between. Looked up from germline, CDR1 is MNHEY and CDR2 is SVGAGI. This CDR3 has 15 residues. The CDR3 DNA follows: TGTGCCAGCAGTTACGGGTGGTCTATGCTCTATACGCAGTATTTT. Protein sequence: CASSYGWSMLYTQYF.

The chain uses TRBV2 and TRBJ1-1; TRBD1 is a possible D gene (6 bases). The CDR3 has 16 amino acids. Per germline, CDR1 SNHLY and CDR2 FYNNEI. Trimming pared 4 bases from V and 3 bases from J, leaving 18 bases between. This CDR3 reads CASSGGAGSLYTEAFF. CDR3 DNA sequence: TGTGCCAGCAGTGGGGGGGCAGGGAGTTTGTACACTGAAGCTTTCTTT.